The rows below give T cell receptor beta chains drawn from one sample of a study of cytomegalovirus exposure and HLA in healthy donors. Generated by immunoSEQ multiplex PCR, the TCRdb table keeps only in-frame clones and is missing some. The sample lists about 180,000 clones; around 82% were seen once. Sequencing was performed on PBMCs. These receptors were collected from a man in his fifties or sixties in good health and CMV-seronegative. CDR3s include the opening cysteine and the closing phenylalanine or tryptophan. D genes are given only for firm matches. The size of a clone is reported for some rows only, either as once, few or many, or as a class for expanded clones.

d_gene	abundance	j_gene	v_gene	CDR3nt	CDR3aa
-	-	TRBJ2-2	TRBV6-5	TGTGCCAGCGGGGCAGATAATGGGGAGCTGTTTTTT	CASGADNGELFF
TRBD2	-	TRBJ2-2	TRBV30	TGTGCCTGGAGTTTAGCGGGAGTAGACCTGTTTTTT	CAWSLAGVDLFF
TRBD2	-	TRBJ2-5	TRBV5-3	TGTGCCAGAAGCTGGGGACTAGCGGGGGGGCGGGAGACCCAGTACTTC	CARSWGLAGGRETQYF
TRBD1	few	TRBJ2-7	TRBV28	TGTGCCAGCAGTGGCCGGGACAGGGTAACCTACGAGCAGTACTTC	CASSGRDRVTYEQYF
TRBD2	-	TRBJ2-3	TRBV29-1	TGCAGCGTTGTATCAGCGGGAGGGATGACGGATACGCAGTATTTT	CSVVSAGGMTDTQYF
-	-	TRBJ2-7	TRBV4-2	TGTGCCAGCAGCCAGAGAGCGCTGGCCTCCTACGAGCAGTACTTC	CASSQRALASYEQYF
-	-	TRBJ2-3	TRBV15	TGTGCCACCAGCAGCTTATCGCGGCCCACAGATACGCAGTATTTT	CATSSLSRPTDTQYF
-	-	TRBJ1-4	TRBV19	TGTGCCAGTAGTCCTCTAGAGGGATCAACTAATGAAAAACTGTTTTTT	CASSPLEGSTNEKLFF
-	-	TRBJ1-2	TRBV5-1	TGCGCCAGCAGCTTGGGGGGGGGAATCGATGGCTACACCTTC	CASSLGGGIDGYTF
TRBD2	-	TRBJ2-1	TRBV28	TGTGCCAGCAGTTTGGGGACGACTAGCGCAGATTACAATGAGCAGTTCTTC	CASSLGTTSADYNEQFF
TRBD2	-	TRBJ2-1	TRBV19	TGTGCCAGTAGGGACTTCCGGGGGGGTAGCAACAATGAGCAGTTCTTC	CASRDFRGGSNNEQFF
-	few	TRBJ1-5	TRBV7-9	TGTGCCAGCAGCTTAGCGGAGGGCAGCACGGACAATCAGCCCCAGCATTTT	CASSLAEGSTDNQPQHF
TRBD1	-	TRBJ2-5	TRBV11-2	TGTGCCAGCAGCTCAGGACAGGGAGGGACCCAGTACTTC	CASSSGQGGTQYF
-	-	TRBJ1-5	TRBV21-1	TGTGCCAGCAGCAAAGAGGGCAGATTACCTAGCAATCAGCCCCAGAATTTT	CASSKEGRLPSNQPQNF
TRBD1	-	TRBJ1-2	TRBV6-6	TGTGCCAGCAGTCCCCGGGGACAGGGGGCCGAAGGCTACACCTTC	CASSPRGQGAEGYTF
-	once	TRBJ1-5	TRBV5-5	TGTGCCAGCAGCCTGGACTCTCGACCAGGGTATAGCAATCAGCCCCAGCATTTT	CASSLDSRPGYSNQPQHF
-	-	TRBJ2-2	TRBV19	TGTGCCAGTAGTATAGGAGGCTTCGGTCGCACCGGGGAGCTGTTTTTT	CASSIGGFGRTGELFF
-	-	TRBJ1-6	TRBV30	TGTGCCTGGAGTTCGAAGGGTCGGACTAATTCACCCCTCAACTTT	CAWSSKGRTNSPLNF
TRBD1	-	TRBJ1-1	TRBV2	TGTGCCAGCAGCAGGACAGGGATGAACACTGAAGCTTTCTTT	CASSRTGMNTEAFF
-	-	TRBJ2-7	TRBV2	TGTGCCAGCAGTTTCGGAGAGCGGGTCTACGAGCAGTACTTC	CASSFGERVYEQYF
-	few	TRBJ1-1	TRBV5-6	TGTGCCAGCAGCTTGGCAGGGCCCGCTGAAGCTTTCTTT	CASSLAGPAEAFF
-	-	TRBJ1-4	TRBV7-9	TGTGCCAGCAGCTTAAGACAGCTAAATGAAAAACTGTTTTTT	CASSLRQLNEKLFF
TRBD2	-	TRBJ2-3	TRBV14	TGTGCCAGCAGCCAAGATTTGCTAGCGGGAGATACGCAGTATTTT	CASSQDLLAGDTQYF
TRBD1	-	TRBJ2-2	TRBV6-5	TGTGCCAGCAGTTATTATGACAGGGCGAACACCGGGGAGCTGTTTTTT	CASSYYDRANTGELFF
TRBD2	-	TRBJ2-2	TRBV15	TGTGCCACCAGCAGAGATAGCGGGAGGAACACCGGGGAGCTGTTTTTT	CATSRDSGRNTGELFF
TRBD2	-	TRBJ2-2	TRBV4-2	TGTGCCAGCAGCCAAGAAGCTCCGGGCGGGAGTATCGGTTCCGGGGAGCTGTTTTTT	CASSQEAPGGSIGSGELFF
TRBD2	-	TRBJ2-7	TRBV19	TGTGCCAGTAGTATTGTCCCCGGACTAGATGGCTACGAGCAGTACTTC	CASSIVPGLDGYEQYF
-	-	TRBJ1-1	TRBV7-9	TGTGCCAGCAGCCACACCGGACGGGGAGACACTGAAGCTTTCTTT	CASSHTGRGDTEAFF
TRBD1	-	TRBJ1-1	TRBV28	TGTGCCAGCACCGGGACGACAGGGGCGGGCACTGAAGCTTTCTTT	CASTGTTGAGTEAFF